These 9 T cell receptor beta chains share one sample of origin, sequenced in a study of CXCR3-negative and CXCR3-positive naive CD8 T cells. TRB cDNA was prepared as libraries by UMI-labeled 5' RACE. TCRdb re-analyzed the 5' RACE reads; it lists each CDR3 protein once, without DNA. The repertoire shows just under 90,000 distinct CDR3 sequences; the top ten hold 0.82%. These receptors' antigens are unknown. Findings of the study overall: Naive cells that were CXCR3-positive had more hydrophobic TRB CDR3s (compared with CXCR3-negative naive cells).

Sequencing was done on a sample of naive CXCR3+ CD8+ T cells from blood. Subset described: CD45RO-CCR7+CD27+CD95- naive CD8+ T cells expressing CXCR3 (TNR3+). The receptor set was obtained from a human donor in good health. Some clones in this sample may be carry-over from other donors' samples.

The J gene is TRBJ2-3, the V gene TRBV6-2 or TRBV6-3. CDR1 is MNHEY and CDR2 is SVGEGT in the germline V gene. This CDR3 has 13 residues. The CDR3 reads CASSPLGADTQYF.

The chain uses TRBV6-4 and TRBJ2-2. The CDR3 runs to 14 residues. CDR1 and CDR2 from the germline V gene are MRHNA and SNTAGT. The CDR3 spells CASSGVGDTGELFF.

The V call is TRBV27, the J call TRBJ2-2; there is no DNA to check the TCRdb D call of TRBD2. Per germline, CDR1 MNHEY and CDR2 SMNVEV (reference sequence). CDR3 length: 20 residues. The CDR3 sequence: CASSKWTSGGAGANTGELFF.

The chain couples TRBV12-3 or TRBV12-4 to TRBJ2-7; without DNA, the TCRdb call of TRBD2 cannot be checked. This CDR3 is 15 amino acids long. CDR3 sequence reads: CASSRPGLALHEQYF.

The chain employs TRBV11-2 and TRBJ2-5. This CDR3 comprises 13 residues. Germline V gene lookup returns CDR1 SGHAT and CDR2 FQNNGV. CDR3 sequence: CASSFPPGETQYF.

The chain links TRBV14 to TRBJ2-1; the TRBD2 assignment by TCRdb is unverifiable without DNA. Germline V gene lookup returns CDR1 SGHDN and CDR2 FVKESK. The CDR3 loop spans 16 amino acids. The CDR3: CASSTLAGVNAREQFF.

V usage is TRBV6-5 and J usage is TRBJ2-1; TCRdb indicates TRBD1, and absent DNA this call remains unverified. Germline loops: CDR1 MNHEY, CDR2 SVGAGI. The CDR3 totals 14 residues. The CDR3: CASSPGTGINEQFF.

This rearrangement joins TRBV28 to TRBJ2-7; TCRdb outputs TRBD1, but without DNA this stays unchecked. Germline-derived CDR1 and CDR2 are MDHEN and SYDVKM. This CDR3 is 16 amino acids long. The CDR3 spells CASSFQGAEYTYEQYF.

V is TRBV12-3 or TRBV12-4 and J is TRBJ2-2. The CDR3 loop spans 15 amino acids. CDR3 residues: CASSPNPANTGGLFF.